One and the same sample provided the 21 T cell receptor beta chains below, sequenced in a study of human T cells and chemical hapten exposure. Time point here: patch test 1, 2 weeks after DPC sensitization. Treatment specified: therapeutic diphenylcyclopropenone sensitization with weekly scalp DPC. TCRdb re-called the RACE reads with MiXCR, one entry per CDR3 protein. The sample lists 340,000 or so distinct CDR3 sequences; about 7% were seen once. Specimen: whole blood, collected in connection with sensitization to the hapten diphenylcyclopropenone (DPC). Every receptor here comes from a woman under 30 with alopecia areata. Some clones in this sample may be carry-over from other donors' samples.

The chain is built from TRBV20-1 and TRBJ2-1; D perhaps matches TRBD2 (5 bases). In germline, CDR1 is DFQATT, CDR2 SNEGSKA (reference sequence). V dropped 6 bases and J dropped 9 bases, with 18 bases sitting between them. The CDR3 has 13 residues. The CDR3 sequence is CSADPRGGPEQFF. The CDR3 DNA reads as TGCAGTGCAGACCCCCGGGGTGGACCTGAGCAGTTCTTC.

This clonotype was detected many times. The chain joins TRBV12-3 or TRBV12-4 to TRBJ2-7, with 8 bases aligning to TRBD2. The CDR3 runs 16 residues. Trimming took 5 bases from V and 3 from J; bases not matched to a gene: 12. The CDR3 DNA reads as TGTGCCAGCAGTCCCGGCCCGATAGCGGGGAGCTACGAGCAGTACTTC. Translation gives CASSPGPIAGSYEQYF.

This clonotype occurred many times. This chain uses TRBV9 with TRBJ2-3; D perhaps matches TRBD1 (5 bases). CDR1 and CDR2 (germline): SGDLS, YYNGEE. CDR3 length: 15 residues. V was cut by 4 bases and J by 0 bases, with 12 bases left in between. CDR3 residues: CASSRDRSSTDTQYF. The CDR3 DNA sequence: TGTGCCAGCAGCAGAGACAGATCTAGCACAGATACGCAGTATTTT. The whole variable domain, remainder taken from reference TRBV9 and TRBJ2-3, is DSGVTQTPKHLITATGQRVTLRCSPRSGDLSVYWYQQSLDQGLQFLIQYYNGEERAKGNILERFSAQQFPDLHSELNLSSLELGDSALYFCASSRDRSSTDTQYFGPGTRLTVL.

This clonotype was seen many times. V usage is TRBV6-5 and J usage is TRBJ2-1, with no clear D. In germline, CDR1 is MNHEY, CDR2 SVGAGI. This CDR3 region has 15 residues. Trimming shortened V by 0 bases and J by 9 bases, and 15 bases separated the two germline ends. The CDR3 DNA reads as TGTGCCAGCAGTTACTCCCCCCAGGTTATGACTGAGCAGTTCTTC. Protein product: CASSYSPQVMTEQFF.

This clonotype turned up a few times. V usage is TRBV12-3 or TRBV12-4 and J usage is TRBJ2-1; D not certain. The CDR3 has 13 amino acids. Between the trimmed V and J ends, which lost 7 bases and 6 bases, there was a span of 13 bases. CDR3 in amino acids: CASTENSPNEQFF. CDR3 nucleotides: TGTGCCAGCACCGAGAACAGCCCCAATGAGCAGTTCTTC.

The rearrangement uses TRBV29-1 and TRBJ2-1, with D possibly being TRBD2 (5 bases). This CDR3 has 14 amino acids. CDR1 is SQVTM and CDR2 is ANQGSEA in the germline V gene. The V and J ends lost 4 bases and 8 bases respectively, with 18 bases between them. CDR3 nucleotide sequence: TGCAGCGTTGTTATTCCGTTTCGGGGAGATGAGCAGTTCTTC. As protein: CSVVIPFRGDEQFF.

In this sample, this clonotype turned up a few times. The chain carries TRBV6-5 and TRBJ1-1; possibly TRBD1 for D (6 bases). CDR1 is MNHEY, CDR2 SVGAGI, per germline. Trimming took 0 bases from V and 9 from J, leaving 23 bases between them. This CDR3 region has 17 residues. The CDR3 loop reads CASSYSRGAEGRSKAFF. The CDR3 DNA reads TGTGCCAGCAGTTACTCGAGGGGGGCTGAGGGGCGGAGCAAAGCTTTCTTT.

This clonotype was recorded at least ten times. This chain links TRBV12-3 or TRBV12-4 with TRBJ2-3; D is undetermined. The CDR3 is made up of 13 amino acids. The V gene lost 5 bases and the J gene lost 9 bases, with 15 bases spanning the gap. As DNA, the CDR3 is TGTGCCAGCAGTCTAAGATTAGGTCTGACGCAGTATTTT. This gives the protein CASSLRLGLTQYF.

This clonotype was found many times. The V call is TRBV28, the J call TRBJ2-7; D remains unclear. The V and J ends lost 8 bases and 1 base respectively, with 3 bases between them. The CDR3 is 10 amino acids. Germline V gene data show CDR1 as MDHEN and CDR2 as SYDVKM. The CDR3 region is CASGSYEQYF. The CDR3 DNA reads TGTGCCAGCGGATCCTACGAGCAGTACTTC.

This clonotype has a handful of counts. V is TRBV10-3 and J is TRBJ1-1; weak D call: TRBD1 (6 bases). The CDR3 runs 14 residues. The germline V gene encodes CDR1 ENHRY and CDR2 SYGVKD. V shed 6 bases and J shed 1 base, with 12 bases lying between them. CDR3 bases: TGTGCCATCAGAATGACAGGCTCGAACACTGAAGCTTTCTTT. Its translation: CAIRMTGSNTEAFF.

The V call is TRBV2, the J call TRBJ2-7; 8 bases are a match to TRBD1. CDR1 is SNHLY, CDR2 FYNNEI, per germline. There are 14 residues in the CDR3. The ends lost 4 bases at V and 0 bases at J; junction bases unmatched: 2. The CDR3 coding sequence is TGTGCCAGCAGTGCAGGGACAGGCTCCTACGAGCAGTACTTC. Amino acid sequence: CASSAGTGSYEQYF.

CDR3 bases: TGTGCCAGCAGAGGACGTGGACCAGAGACAGGAGGAAACACCATATATTTT. This sequence encodes CASRGRGPETGGNTIYF. The chain links TRBV11-2 to TRBJ1-3, with D tentatively TRBD1 (6 bases). Looked up from germline, CDR1 is SGHAT and CDR2 is FQNNGV. CDR3 size: 17 residues. V lost 6 bases, J lost 4 bases, and 22 bases lay in between. Combining the CDR3 with reference TRBV11-2 and TRBJ1-3 gives the whole variable domain EAGVAQSPRYKIIEKRQSVAFWCNPISGHATLYWYQQILGQGPKLLIQFQNNGVVDDSQLPKDRFSAERLKGVDSTLKIQPAKLEDSAVYLCASRGRGPETGGNTIYFGEGSWLTVV.

This clonotype came up many times. The chain employs TRBV6-2 or TRBV6-3 and TRBJ2-5, with 10 bases identical to TRBD1. Germline V lookup: CDR1 MNHEY, CDR2 SVGEGT. This CDR3 comprises 15 residues. With 6 bases clipped from V and 9 bases from J, the junction kept 13 bases outside the gene matches. The DNA for the CDR3 is TGTGCCAGCAGGATTACGGGACAGGGGCGAGGGGCCCAGTACTTC. Translating gives CASRITGQGRGAQYF.

V and J are TRBV2 and TRBJ2-3, with TRBD2 as a possible D gene (6 bases). CDR3 length: 14 residues. V was shortened by 8 bases and J by 5 bases, with 17 bases between the two germline ends. Germline CDR1 reads SNHLY; CDR2 reads FYNNEI. CDR3: CASSAGTRGDTQYF. The CDR3 nucleotides read TGTGCCAGCTCCGCCGGGACTCGGGGAGATACGCAGTATTTT.

The chain is built from TRBV15 and TRBJ1-2; D is perhaps TRBD1 (6 bases). The CDR3 totals 15 residues. The germline gives CDR1 LNHNV, CDR2 YYDKDF (reference sequence). The V gene lost 0 bases and the J gene lost 4 bases, with 12 bases spanning the gap. CDR3 loop: CATSREDSIAYGYTF. In DNA, the CDR3 is TGTGCCACCAGCAGAGAGGACAGTATAGCCTATGGCTACACCTTC.

This clonotype has at least ten counts. The rearrangement uses TRBV27 and TRBJ1-2; possibly TRBD1 for D (6 bases). The CDR3 contains 16 residues. Germline V CDR1 and CDR2: MNHEY, SMNVEV (reference sequence). V was trimmed by 5 bases and J by 4 bases, leaving 20 bases between them. CDR3 region: CASSPLVGGRPYGYTF. CDR3 coding DNA: TGTGCCAGCAGTCCCCTAGTGGGGGGCCGGCCCTATGGCTACACCTTC.

In this sample, this clonotype turned up a few times. This sequence joins TRBV7-2 and TRBJ1-1; unclear D gene. V shed 0 bases and J shed 1 base, with 9 bases lying between them. This CDR3 is built from 15 residues. The germline gives CDR1 SGHTA, CDR2 FQGNSA. This CDR3 is CASSLAVGRNTEAFF. CDR3 in DNA: TGTGCCAGCAGCTTAGCCGTAGGCAGGAACACTGAAGCTTTCTTT.

J is TRBJ1-6 and V is TRBV3-1; no clear D. The CDR3 contains 14 residues. V lost 7 bases, J lost 8 bases, and 15 bases lay in between. The germline V gene encodes CDR1 LGHDT and CDR2 YNNKEL (reference sequence). The chain's CDR3 is CASTPTERDSPLHF. As DNA, the CDR3 is TGTGCCAGCACCCCCACAGAACGGGATTCACCCCTCCACTTT.

This chain uses TRBV6-5 with TRBJ1-6; D is perhaps TRBD1 (5 bases). The CDR3 has 14 residues. Trimming removed 9 bases at V and 7 bases at J, with 16 bases between. Germline loops: CDR1 MNHEY, CDR2 SVGAGI. The CDR3 sequence is CASNRDGRNSPLHF. CDR3 bases: TGTGCCAGTAACCGGGACGGGCGGAATTCACCCCTCCACTTT.

This clonotype was counted many times. The gene calls are TRBV6-1 and TRBJ2-3; D tentatively reads TRBD1 or TRBD2 (6 bases each). V lost 4 bases and J 1 base, leaving 12 bases between the germline ends. The CDR3 runs 15 residues. CDR1 and CDR2 (germline): MNHNS, SASEGT. As DNA, the CDR3 is TGTGCCAGCAGTGCGGAGGGGGGAGGCACAGATACGCAGTATTTT. Protein product: CASSAEGGGTDTQYF.

J is TRBJ2-3 and V is TRBV12-3 or TRBV12-4, with 13 bases aligning to TRBD2. Unmatched junction bases numbered 5, after V lost 5 bases and J lost 15 bases. The CDR3 totals 12 residues. In nucleotides, the CDR3 is TGTGCCAGCAGTGCCGGGACTAGCGGGATCTATTTT. Translating it yields CASSAGTSGIYF.